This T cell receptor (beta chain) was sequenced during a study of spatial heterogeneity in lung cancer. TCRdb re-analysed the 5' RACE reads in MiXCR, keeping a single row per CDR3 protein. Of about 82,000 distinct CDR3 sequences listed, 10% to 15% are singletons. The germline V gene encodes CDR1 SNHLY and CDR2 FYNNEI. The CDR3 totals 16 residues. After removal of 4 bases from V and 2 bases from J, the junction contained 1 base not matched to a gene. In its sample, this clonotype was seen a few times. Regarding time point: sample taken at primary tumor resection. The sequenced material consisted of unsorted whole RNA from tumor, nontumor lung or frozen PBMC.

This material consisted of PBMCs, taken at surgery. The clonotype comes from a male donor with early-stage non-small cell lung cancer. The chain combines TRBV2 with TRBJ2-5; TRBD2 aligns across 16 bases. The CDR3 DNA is TGTGCCAGCAGTGCGGGACTAGCGGGGGGGCAAGAGACCCAGTACTTC. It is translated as CASSAGLAGGQETQYF.